The T cell receptor (beta chain) described here comes from a study of CD8 T cells in ankylosing spondylitis (dated by TCRdb to between 2016 and 2019). The study in broad terms: T cell receptor beta repertoires were profiled in healthy donors and ankylosing spondylitis patients so that disease-linked TCR variants could be found. In total, the full study cohort was made up of roughly 110 healthy donors and 25 to 30 ankylosing spondylitis patients. Peripheral blood samples were taken, and synovial fluid was additionally collected from ankylosing spondylitis patients.

The sequencing machine was an Illumina HiSeq 2500. Quantitative 5'-RACE with molecular barcodes was used to prepare TCR beta libraries. Turning to the authors' computational methods: A new computational method, built on a probabilistic model of VDJ rearrangement, was used to identify disease-linked TCR variants. Using fastp at Q25 and MiXCR, TCRdb reprocessed the public reads and kept productive beta chains. Each entry is one CDR3 protein sequence, shown with its most common DNA and genes. The V and J calls were determined by TCRdb, not by the authors. Across this sample there are 700,000 or so distinct CDR3 sequences, with around a fifth seen only once. Together, the top ten hold about 20% of the sample. Study-wide findings and limitations: A TCR beta motif made up of eight highly homologous amino acid variants appeared to be characteristic of blood from ankylosing spondylitis patients. According to the report, matched synovial fluid samples from ankylosing spondylitis patients were significantly enriched for the disease-linked clones. A CD8+ phenotype was shown by the disease-linked clones, which were found at relatively low frequencies in peripheral blood. Some motif variants were previously reported in synovial fluid and blood of reactive arthritis patients, suggesting common disease-initiation mechanisms.

Trimming takes 4 bases from V and 1 base from J, and the germline ends sit 16 bases apart. CDR1 MGHRA and CDR2 YSYEKL are derived from the germline V gene. Including cysteine and phenylalanine, the CDR3 has 16 amino acids. The entry retains the CDR3 DNA only, 48 bases that are in frame from base 1. A word on this clonotype: Its recognized antigen is unknown. It has no much larger one-base neighbor in the sample; base qualities were not kept.

Recombination linked TRBV4-1 to TRBJ1-1; the D region possibly corresponds to TRBD1 (6 bases align). Sequencing was done on a sample of blood, either unsorted or a sorted T cell fraction (not recorded which). This receptor was obtained from a male donor with ankylosing spondylitis. The CDR3 protein sequence reads: CASSLRGGGENTEAFF. The sequenced DNA: TGCGCCAGCAGCCTAAGGGGGGGCGGGGAGAACACTGAAGCTTTCTTT.